These T cell receptor beta chains were read from a single sample in a study of cytomegalovirus exposure and HLA in healthy donors. Libraries were prepared by immunoSEQ multiplex PCR; TCRdb keeps only in-frame clonotypes and omits some of them. The table lists about 140,000 clones, 70% to 90% of them singletons. The specimen was PBMCs. The receptors were gathered from a woman in her 30s in good health and CMV-seronegative. Both conserved end residues are part of each CDR3. D genes are given only for firm matches. A clone size is listed for some rows: how often the clone was seen (once, few, many), or a class if it is expanded.

TRBV11-2	-	TRBJ1-2	TRBD1	TGTGCCAGCAGCTCCGTCCCGGGACAGGGACCGAACTATGGCTACACCTTC	CASSSVPGQGPNYGYTF
TRBV5-1	-	TRBJ2-5	-	TGCGCCAGCAGCTTTGAACGGACAGCGTTAGTTCAAGAGACCCAGTACTTC	CASSFERTALVQETQYF
TRBV7-2	-	TRBJ2-1	TRBD2	TGTGCCAGCAGCTTAGCTTACGGGACTAGCGGGGGGGCCAAGTTCTTC	CASSLAYGTSGGAKFF
TRBV7-9	-	TRBJ1-2	TRBD1	TGTGCCAGCAGCTTAGCAGGACAGGCTAACTATGGCTACACCTTC	CASSLAGQANYGYTF
TRBV10-3	-	TRBJ2-7	TRBD1	TGTGCCATCGGGGGGACAGGGACCGAGCAGTACTTC	CAIGGTGTEQYF
TRBV2	-	TRBJ2-5	-	TGTGCCAGCAGTGCGTTTAGAGGGGAGACCCAGTACTTC	CASSAFRGETQYF
TRBV6-1	-	TRBJ1-5	-	TGTGCCAGCAGTGAAGAAGACAGGAGGTCTCAGCCCCAGCATTTT	CASSEEDRRSQPQHF
TRBV19	-	TRBJ2-2	TRBD1	TGTGCCAGCCGACAGGGGGCGGGCACCGGGGAGCTGTTTTTT	CASRQGAGTGELFF
TRBV2	-	TRBJ2-5	TRBD1	TGTGCCAGCACATCGACAGGGGGCGAGACCCAGTACTTC	CASTSTGGETQYF
TRBV2	-	TRBJ2-4	-	TGTGCCAGCAAACGGACAGTCATTCAGTACTTC	CASKRTVIQYF
TRBV18	-	TRBJ2-7	TRBD2	TGTGCCAGCTCACCCAATCACGGACTAGTGAGGGAGCAGTACTTC	CASSPNHGLVREQYF
TRBV7-8	once	TRBJ2-7	-	TGTGCCAGCAGCTTAAGGACAGAACCCTACTACGAGCAGTACTTC	CASSLRTEPYYEQYF
TRBV5-1	-	TRBJ1-1	-	TGCGCCAGCAGCTTGGACCTCAGGGTCACTGAAGCTTTCTTT	CASSLDLRVTEAFF
TRBV7-9	-	TRBJ2-3	TRBD2	TGTGCCAGCAGCTTTATTAGGCTAGCGGGAGATACGCAGTATTTT	CASSFIRLAGDTQYF
TRBV7-8	-	TRBJ2-7	-	TGTGCCAGCAGCTTAGGTGGGGCAGGGTTACCCTACGAGCAGTACTTC	CASSLGGAGLPYEQYF
TRBV15	-	TRBJ2-7	-	TGTGCCACCAGCAGGGGGACTGATTCCTACGAGCAGTACTTC	CATSRGTDSYEQYF
TRBV11-2	-	TRBJ1-1	-	TGTGCCAGCAGCTTAAATTCGGGGTACACTGAAGCTTTCTTT	CASSLNSGYTEAFF
TRBV7-2	-	TRBJ1-6	TRBD1	TGTGCCAGCAGCTTCGTGACAGGGGTCTCCTATAATTCACCCCTCCACTTT	CASSFVTGVSYNSPLHF
TRBV2	few	TRBJ1-5	TRBD1	TGTGCCAGCAGTGCGGACAGGGGGTGGAATCAGCCCCAGCATTTT	CASSADRGWNQPQHF
TRBV5-1	-	TRBJ2-2	-	TGCGCCAGCAGCTTGAATCAGAACACCGGGGAGCTGTTTTTT	CASSLNQNTGELFF
TRBV6-1	-	TRBJ1-1	-	TGTGCCAGCAGTGCTGCTCGCGGGGGGTCCACTGAAGCTTTCTTT	CASSAARGGSTEAFF
TRBV30	-	TRBJ1-4	-	TGTGCCTGGAGTGTACGGGGGGTCGAAAAACTGTTTTTT	CAWSVRGVEKLFF
TRBV15	-	TRBJ2-3	TRBD2	TGTGCCACCAGCAGGTTCGGGGGGGCGGATACGCAGTATTTT	CATSRFGGADTQYF
TRBV19	-	TRBJ1-5	-	TGTGCCAGTACCAGAATAGGAGGTAGCAATCAGCCCCAGCATTTT	CASTRIGGSNQPQHF
TRBV5-1	-	TRBJ1-1	TRBD1	TGCGCCAGCAGCTTGGAGGCAGGGGGGACTGAAGCTTTCTTT	CASSLEAGGTEAFF
TRBV11-2	-	TRBJ2-2	-	TGTGCCAGCAGCGCTTCACTAGTTCGGTACACCGGGGAGCTGTTTTTT	CASSASLVRYTGELFF
TRBV5-4	-	TRBJ2-3	-	TGTGCCAGCAGCTTGCCTTCTATGGATACGCAGTATTTT	CASSLPSMDTQYF
TRBV19	few	TRBJ1-5	TRBD1	TGTGCCAGTAGAACCGGGACAGGGGCAGGGAAGGGGAATCAGCCCCAGCATTTT	CASRTGTGAGKGNQPQHF
TRBV6-1	-	TRBJ1-1	-	TGTGCCAGCAGTCCGGGTGTCTGGAACACTGAAGCTTTCTTT	CASSPGVWNTEAFF
TRBV6-5	-	TRBJ2-7	TRBD1	TGTGCCAGCAGGGGCCAGGGGGCTTTCGAGCAGTACTTC	CASRGQGAFEQYF
TRBV6-1	-	TRBJ2-7	-	TGTGCCAGCAGTGAAGGCCCGCACCCTAACTACGAGCAGTACTTC	CASSEGPHPNYEQYF
TRBV19	few	TRBJ1-4	-	TGTGCCAGTAGTATGATGAGTGAAAAACTGTTTTTT	CASSMMSEKLFF
TRBV6-5	-	TRBJ1-6	-	TGTGCCAGCAGTTACAGAGGTGCACCCCTCCACTTT	CASSYRGAPLHF
TRBV5-1	-	TRBJ2-4	TRBD2	TGCGCCAGCAGCCGGGGACTAGCGGGGGCGACCTATGCCAAAAACATTCAGTACTTC	CASSRGLAGATYAKNIQYF
TRBV30	-	TRBJ1-1	TRBD1	TGTGCCTGGAGGGGACAGACCACTGAAGCTTTCTTT	CAWRGQTTEAFF
TRBV30	-	TRBJ1-1	TRBD1	TGTGCCTGGATAGTGAAAACAGGGGGCACTGAAGCTTTCTTT	CAWIVKTGGTEAFF
TRBV7-2	-	TRBJ2-7	TRBD1	TGTGCCAGCAGCCGACAGGGGGACACCTACGAGCAGTACTTC	CASSRQGDTYEQYF
TRBV7-9	-	TRBJ1-6	TRBD1	TGTGCAAGCCGCCCCCGACAGGGTTTGAATTCACCCCTCCACTTT	CASRPRQGLNSPLHF
TRBV6-4	once	TRBJ2-1	-	TGTGCCAGCAGTTGCCGTGGTGTCAGTAACAATGAGCAGTTCTTC	CASSCRGVSNNEQFF
TRBV5-4	-	TRBJ2-7	TRBD1	TGTGCCAGCAGGTCACAGGGGGGCGAGCAGTACTTC	CASRSQGGEQYF
TRBV7-7	-	TRBJ2-7	TRBD1	TGTGCCAGCAGCTTAGGACAGGGTAACGAGCAGTACTTC	CASSLGQGNEQYF
TRBV30	-	TRBJ1-2	-	TGTGCCTGGAGCAAACAGGGTCGGGGCTACACCTTC	CAWSKQGRGYTF
TRBV6-1	-	TRBJ2-3	-	TGTGCCAGCATCACGGGGAGCACAGATACGCAGTATTTT	CASITGSTDTQYF
TRBV5-1	-	TRBJ2-3	-	TGCGCCAGCAGCTTCTCTGGGCGTAACACAGATACGCAGTATTTT	CASSFSGRNTDTQYF
TRBV5-1	-	TRBJ2-3	TRBD1	TGCGCCAGCAGCTCCACAGGGGAGCGAACAGATACGCAGTATTTT	CASSSTGERTDTQYF
TRBV5-1	-	TRBJ2-7	-	TGCGCCAGCAGGAGTGGGACCTGGTCTGCGGGGGAGCAGTACTTC	CASRSGTWSAGEQYF
TRBV5-1	-	TRBJ2-5	-	TGCGCCAGCAGCTTGGTACCAGGGCTAGGTCAAGAGACCCAGTACTTC	CASSLVPGLGQETQYF
TRBV27	once	TRBJ1-5	-	TGTGCCAGCAGCCCAAGGGGGGGTAGCAATCAGCCCCAGCATTTT	CASSPRGGSNQPQHF
TRBV4-1	-	TRBJ1-4	-	TGCGCCAGCAGCCAAGAATCCCGGTCTAATGAAAAACTGTTTTTT	CASSQESRSNEKLFF
TRBV11-2	-	TRBJ1-1	-	TGTGCCAGCAGCTTAGCCTTTGAAGCTTTCTTT	CASSLAFEAFF
TRBV6-1	-	TRBJ2-3	-	TGTGCCAGCGCCCACCGGACAAGGGCAGATACGCAGTATTTT	CASAHRTRADTQYF
TRBV5-1	-	TRBJ2-1	TRBD1	TGCGCCAGCAGCCCCCGGGGGCAGGGGGCCCTCAATGAGCAGTTCTTC	CASSPRGQGALNEQFF
TRBV6-5	-	TRBJ1-4	-	TGTGCCAGCAGCACGGACAGAGGAAGAAAACTGTTTTTT	CASSTDRGRKLFF
TRBV18	-	TRBJ2-1	-	TGTGCCAGCTCACCCTACCCCGGGTCTGAGCAGTTCTTC	CASSPYPGSEQFF
TRBV27	few	TRBJ2-7	TRBD1	TGTGCCAGCAGTTTGGGACAGGGGGCCGACGAGCAGTACTTC	CASSLGQGADEQYF
TRBV10-3	-	TRBJ2-4	TRBD2	TGTGCCATCAGGGCCGGGGGGGACAAAAACATTCAGTACTTC	CAIRAGGDKNIQYF
TRBV9	few	TRBJ2-2	-	TGTGCCAGCAACTTACAGGGGAACACCGGGGAGCTGTTTTTT	CASNLQGNTGELFF
TRBV12-5	few	TRBJ1-6	-	TGTGCTAGTGGTTGGCGGGGGGATTCACCCCTCCACTTT	CASGWRGDSPLHF
TRBV5-5	few	TRBJ1-2	-	TGTGCCAGCAGCTTAGAACAGGATAGCTATGGCTACACCTTC	CASSLEQDSYGYTF